This paragraph covers one TCR beta chain sequence. The sample comes from a study of blood T cell repertoires in COVID-19. Looking at the study overall: The origin of the acute and convalescent COVID-19 samples was the United States, Italy and Spain. PBMCs, B-cell-depleted T cells, or T cells were the source of the cDNA or gDNA that made up the material.

The junction had 9 bases not matched to a gene; V was cut back by 3 bases and J by 5 bases. CDR1 and CDR2 (germline): DFQATT, SNEGSKA (reference sequence). The CDR3 is 15 residues long. Study processing details: The assay estimated nucleated cells by amplifying reference gene primers. Profiling relied on immunoSEQ multiplex PCR, and the TCRdb table lists in-frame clones only, not all of them. V and J calls and clone size come straight from that table; D and trimming were deduced from the DNA. The sample carries about 240,000 clones, over 80% recorded once. The chain combines TRBV20-1 with TRBJ2-7; 11 bases align to TRBD1. Sequenced sample: peripheral blood. This TCR came from a woman aged 55-70 years with active or convalescent COVID-19. The CDR3 region is CSASSGQGGNDEQYF. For the CDR3, the DNA is TGCAGTGCTAGTTCGGGACAGGGGGGTAACGACGAGCAGTACTTC.